This T cell receptor (beta chain) was found in a study of vaccination and CD4 T cells after COVID-19 (dated by TCRdb to 2021 to 2024). Describing the broader study: Convalescent patients had a positive SARS-CoV-2 result on nasal swab PCR, and of these patients, about ten had mild disease and one had severe disease. Two doses of either the Pfizer-BioNTech BNT162b2 vaccine (n=8) or the Moderna mRNA-1273 vaccine (n=2) were administered to participants. The time from the second vaccine dose to post-vaccine blood sampling had a median of around 72 days and ranged from roughly 13 to 241 days. Six males and four females were included in the convalescent cohort, with two Hispanic individuals, seven Caucasians, two Asians and one multiracial person represented. A few convalescent patients gave samples both early after vaccination (day 14) and late after vaccination (days 161 to 241). In roughly nine COVID-19 convalescent patients and a handful of infection-naive healthy vaccine recipients, the spike-specific CD4+ TCR repertoire before mRNA vaccination was compared with the repertoire after mRNA vaccination. Post-COVID blood samples were collected from convalescent patients a median of roughly 100 days after diagnosis, with a range of about 30 to 161 days. The research as a whole found: Of the vaccine-specific clones found in convalescent patients, nearly all (304 of 307) were mono-reactive for SARS-CoV-2 spike instead of being cross-reactive with common cold coronaviruses. Relatively few convalescent patients were included in the study, and early timepoints after natural infection were not analyzed. Among convalescent patients, a median roughly 84% of the SARS-CoV-2-reactive clones seen after vaccination appeared only after vaccination, which suggests priming specific to the vaccine. The median number of SARS-CoV-2-reactive clonotypes rose from about 23 after infection to some 40 after vaccination, but the change was not significant.

In regard to this clonotype: What antigen it recognizes has not been identified. One base away there is no much larger clone; base qualities are not given.

This specimen's time point label, per the study, means: late sampling 161 to 241 days after vaccination in a few convalescent patients. The positive SARS-CoV-2 PCR tests of the convalescent patients were dated from March to December 2020, before the Alpha, Beta and Delta variants emerged in the United States. Ficoll-Paque Plus gradient centrifugation was used to isolate PBMCs from whole blood, and the isolated PBMCs were then either used fresh or cryopreserved at -140C. The CDR3, from cysteine to phenylalanine, totals 14 residues. Only the CDR3 region is kept as DNA, spanning 42 bases read in frame from base 1. CDR1 and CDR2 (LNHDA, SQIVND) derive from the germline V gene (reference sequence). V and J are trimmed by 1 base and 3 bases, and the gene matches miss 1 base of the junction. The method behind the library was PCR. The run used an Illumina iSeq 100. As for how the authors treated the data: Non-productive sequences were filtered out, and CDR3s that did not start with C, did not end with F or W, or were shorter than 7 amino acids were discarded. CDR3 homology was assessed with Levenshtein distances (stringdist) and unrooted phylogenetic trees (ape) in R version 3.6.1. TCRdb applied fastp at Q25 and MiXCR to the public reads, then kept only in-frame beta chains. Every CDR3 protein is listed once, alongside the most common genes and DNA of its rows. TCRdb's processing, not the authors' own work, is the source of the V and J calls. The sample records 25,000 to 30,000 distinct CDR3 sequences, under 65% of which are singletons. Together, the top ten hold roughly 5% of the sample.

The sequence derives from a human donor who had recovered from COVID-19. The chain is encoded by TRBV19 joined to TRBJ2-3, with 7 middle bases fitting TRBD2. The material sequenced was CD4+ T cells from blood, taken about 7 months after SARS-CoV-2 vaccination. CDR3 loop: CASSIGRETDTQYF. Here is the DNA: TGTGCCAGTAGTATAGGGCGGGAGACAGATACGCAGTATTTT.